This TCR beta chain comes out of a study of memory CD8 T cells in hepatitis C reinfection. Study-wide context: Samples late or after reinfection came 12 to 24 weeks post-detection.

Libraries were prepared by immunoSEQ multiplex PCR; TCRdb keeps only in-frame clonotypes and omits some of them. The table records some 46,000 clones, 89% of them present only once. This clone was counted a few times. Time point given: late/post reinfection, 12 to 24 weeks after detection. Sorted cells were sequenced directly ex vivo without any in vitro expansion. CDR1 and CDR2 from the germline V gene are MGHRA and YSYEKL. Trimming shortened V by 1 base and J by 4 bases, and 14 bases separated the two germline ends. The CDR3 is 17 amino acids. The gene calls are TRBV4-1 and TRBJ1-6; no clear D gene. This receptor was obtained from a man younger than 35 with hepatitis C virus infection. The sequenced sample was naive CD8+ T cells sorted from blood. The CDR3 DNA reads TGCGCCAGCAGCCAAGCGACACCCGGCGCGTATAATTCACCCCTCCACTTT. It translates to CASSQATPGAYNSPLHF.